A single sample is the source of the 12 T cell receptor beta chains below, sequenced in a study of shared clonotypes between healthy human individuals. Measured with immunoSEQ multiplex PCR; TCRdb has only the in-frame clones, and not every one. The data hold approximately 980,000 clones, with about 80% observed a single time. The sequencing sample was made of memory CD4+ T cells sorted from blood. Subset specified: CD45RA-negative fraction. Receptors originate from a man between 18 and 35 years old in good health.

The chain uses TRBV30 and TRBJ2-7; D is possibly TRBD2 (5 bases). Trimming left V 3 bases short and J 5 bases short, with 14 bases between. There are 13 residues in the CDR3. Germline assignment: CDR1 GTSNPN and CDR2 SVGIG (reference sequence). In DNA, the CDR3 is TGTGCCTGGAGGGGAGACGGGTTAAACGAGCAGTACTTC. It codes for CAWRGDGLNEQYF.

The chain links TRBV2 to TRBJ2-7, with D unclear. The CDR3 spans 11 residues. CDR1 is SNHLY and CDR2 is FYNNEI in the germline V gene. Trimming left V 2 bases short and J 6 bases short, with 5 bases between. The CDR3 coding sequence is TGTGCCAGCAGTGAACACCTCGAGCAGTACTTC. Its protein product is CASSEHLEQYF.

This clone was recorded once. The chain recombines TRBV19 with TRBJ1-2; D ambiguous. This CDR3 is 14 amino acids long. V was trimmed by 3 bases and J by 2 bases, leaving 10 bases between them. Germline V gene data show CDR1 as LNHDA and CDR2 as SQIVND (reference sequence). The chain's CDR3 is CASSMSSTNYGYTF. Written as DNA, the CDR3 is TGTGCCAGTAGTATGAGCTCGACAAACTATGGCTACACCTTC.

The chain couples TRBV27 to TRBJ2-1; D is ambiguous. From germline, CDR1 is MNHEY and CDR2 SMNVEV (reference sequence). The V gene lost 5 bases and the J gene lost 12 bases, with 14 bases spanning the gap. The CDR3 contains 12 residues. Written as DNA, the CDR3 is TGTGCCAGCAGTCGGCCCCTAGGCGGGCAGTTCTTC. Its protein product is CASSRPLGGQFF.

The chain uses TRBV19 and TRBJ2-7, with TRBD1 identical over 8 bases. Unmatched junction bases numbered 9, after V lost 8 bases and J lost 6 bases. The germline gives CDR1 LNHDA, CDR2 SQIVND (reference sequence). The CDR3 is 13 residues long. This chain's CDR3 is CASGGQALLEQYF. The CDR3 nucleotides read TGTGCCAGTGGGGGACAGGCACTCCTCGAGCAGTACTTC.

This rearrangement joins TRBV11-2 to TRBJ2-7; possible D gene TRBD2, 6 bases. The CDR3 is 18 amino acids. Germline loops: CDR1 SGHAT, CDR2 FQNNGV. The ends were cut back, 0 bases at V and 5 bases at J, with 23 bases in the middle. CDR3 coding DNA: TGTGCCAGCAGCTTAGATCGGGTAGGGACCTACCGGGGGAACGAGCAGTACTTC. This sequence encodes CASSLDRVGTYRGNEQYF.

The V call is TRBV11-2, the J call TRBJ2-4, with 7 bases aligning to TRBD2. The CDR3 runs to 16 residues. Germline values: CDR1 SGHAT, CDR2 FQNNGV. J gave up 7 bases and V 1 base, and 10 bases lay outside the gene matches. The CDR3 DNA reads TGTGCCAGCAGCTTAGTCTTCCGGGACTACAAGAACATTCAGTACTTC. Translation: CASSLVFRDYKNIQYF.

Remarks on this clone: Additional DNA sequences in this sample encode the identical CDR3. The V gene is TRBV7-2, the J gene TRBJ1-5; TRBD1 matches 10 bases. Germline loops: CDR1 SGHTA, CDR2 FQGNSA. This CDR3 has 15 residues. Trimming cost V 5 bases and J 6 bases; bases outside gene matches: 7. CDR3 sequence (DNA): TGTGCCAGCAGCCCCCGACAGGGGGCAGGTCAGCCCCAGCATTTT. Amino acids: CASSPRQGAGQPQHF. The full variable domain, completed using reference TRBV7-2 and TRBJ1-5, is GAGVSQSPSNKVTEKGKDVELRCDPISGHTALYWYRQSLGQGLEFLIYFQGNSAPDKSGLPSDRFSAERTGGSVSTLTIQRTQQEDSAVYLCASSPRQGAGQPQHFGDGTRLSIL.

V usage is TRBV7-2 and J usage is TRBJ1-5, with unresolved D. V gave up 4 bases and J gave up 7 bases, with 11 bases separating them. The CDR3 has 13 residues. CDR1 SGHTA and CDR2 FQGNSA come from the germline V gene. The CDR3 sequence: CASSSKGEQPQHF. As DNA, the CDR3 is TGTGCCAGCAGCTCTAAGGGCGAGCAGCCCCAGCATTTT.

This rearrangement joins TRBV6-1 to TRBJ1-5; D uncertain. CDR3 size: 14 residues. V dropped 1 base and J dropped 4 bases, with 8 bases sitting between them. Germline-derived CDR1 and CDR2 are MNHNS and SASEGT. The CDR3 reads CASSEEPTNQPQHF. The DNA of the CDR3 is TGTGCCAGCAGTGAAGAACCGACTAATCAGCCCCAGCATTTT.

This chain links TRBV4-1 with TRBJ1-4, with D perhaps TRBD1 (6 bases). The CDR3 has 15 residues. The germline CDR1 and CDR2 sequences are MGHRA and YSYEKL. The V end was cut by 2 bases, the J end by 6 bases, with 13 bases between. CDR3 sequence: CASSQRTGWDEKLFF. For the CDR3, the DNA is TGCGCCAGCAGCCAACGAACAGGGTGGGATGAAAAACTGTTTTTT.

This chain connects TRBV13 to TRBJ2-1; 8 positions match TRBD1. J was trimmed by 7 bases and V by 4 bases; bases with no gene match: 6. From germline, CDR1 is PRHDT and CDR2 FYEKMQ (reference sequence). The CDR3 extends over 14 amino acids. The CDR3 DNA is TGTGCCAGCAGCTCGCGACAGGGGCTGAATGAGCAGTTCTTC. This encodes CASSSRQGLNEQFF.